This TCR beta chain was identified in a study of cytomegalovirus exposure and HLA in healthy donors (TCRdb year 2017). About the full investigation: In an earlier analysis of roughly 590 of the donors, 276 Gb of sequence data and about 110 million unique TCR beta sequences from some 170 million T cells were reported. In a later analysis, previously published TCR beta repertoires from about 670 donors were re-analyzed and high-resolution HLA genotyping was added so that TCR occurrence patterns could be studied. High-throughput TCR immunosequencing, statistical association of individual TCRs with disease status, and machine learning were combined to predict cytomegalovirus infection status. Of the 300 to 450 genotyped donors, approximately 80% fell in the genetic ancestry cluster associated with self-reported Caucasian donors. All discovery cohort repertoires had been generated on a single sequencing platform. A separate validation cohort of some 130 different subjects was used in addition to the roughly 620-subject first cohort. An earlier analysis of 587 of the donors applied high-throughput TCR beta sequencing to assess whether each TCR beta V gene segment acted as functional or pseudogenic. A later genetic analysis used genome-wide SNP genotypes for about three fifths of the roughly 700 donors, treating that subset as a discovery cohort. Typing coverage differed by locus: A, B, C, DRB1 and DQB1 were typed in roughly 629-640 donors, DQA1 in around 500, DPA1 in 600 to 610, and DPB1 in 472. Among around 400 genotyped donors of the cohort, an average of about 240,000 unique TCR beta nucleotide sequences were sequenced per donor, 15% to 20% of them non-productive. HLA typing covered class I and class II loci at four-digit resolution. Approximately 300 gigabases of sequencing data and around 90 million unique TCR sequences made up an early release that covered approximately 650 HLA-typed donors. Rather than drawing on any new phenotypic data, the later analysis identified candidate immune exposures from TCR beta sequences and the way those sequences occurred across donors. The study was designed to test whether signatures of past pathogen exposure could be identified by cataloging public T cell receptors. Donor age, sex, ethnicity and CMV serostatus were collected together with the repertoire data. Roughly 5 DR-DQ haplotypes were handled as single units for association and clustering, since linkage in the cohort was strong. The T cell repertoires of around 730 subjects were profiled by immunosequencing and related to cytomegalovirus serostatus.

The cohort was made up of approximately 670 healthy bone marrow donors. Cohort members were all nominally healthy when sampled, although unrecorded immune exposures were likely present. The donor was CMV seronegative and belonged to the group of 352 seronegative cohort members. A peripheral blood sample was collected from each donor, and TCR beta sequencing was performed on peripheral blood mononuclear cells. Genomic DNA was extracted from the blood cell samples with the Qiagen DNeasy Blood Extraction Kit. The CDR3 holds 13 amino acids from the cysteine to the phenylalanine. Solely the CDR3 DNA is kept, with 39 bases framed from the first base. Trimming at the junction amounts to 8 bases on V and 0 bases on J, and the germline ends lie 10 bases apart. Per the germline V gene, MNHEY is the CDR1 and SVGAGI is the CDR2. Libraries were built with the immunoSEQ multiplex PCR assay. For the multiplex PCR, a mixture combining 60 forward primers for TCR Vbeta segments and 13 reverse primers for TCR Jbeta segments was used. A multiplex PCR assay on genomic DNA amplified the CDR3 region of rearranged TCR beta genes. On the Illumina HiSeq System, the amplified TCR beta libraries were sequenced as 87-base-pair reads. In the paper's pipeline: In a later analysis, tens of millions of unique TCR beta chains were counted across the 650 to 750 repertoires, and approximately 9.9 million of these chains were shared by at least two donors. Raw reads were error-corrected and collapsed into unique sequences with a nearest-neighbor algorithm that merged closely related sequences to remove PCR and sequencing errors. To assign V, D and J gene segments, CDR3 sequences were aligned to IMGT reference sequences. Each retained sequence needed at least a six-nucleotide match to both a V gene segment and a J gene segment. Rearrangements were classified as productive when the CDR3 lacked stop codons and remained in frame with V and J, and all other rearrangements were classified as non-productive. CDR3 was defined by IMGT convention, running from the second conserved V-encoded cysteine to the conserved J-encoded phenylalanine. Sequences without an unambiguous match to a single V gene segment were excluded from the earlier analysis of about 600 of the donors. In an earlier analysis of almost 600 of the donors, a V segment was called functional when productive rearrangements were above 56.7%, and segregating when the standard deviation between donors exceeded 5%. A statistical classification framework was developed to diagnose cytomegalovirus status using the catalog of TCR beta chain sequences. In a later analysis, V and J genes were assigned by comparing TCR nucleotide sequences against IMGT/GENE-DB human TR gene sequences. In a later analysis, CDR3 sequences and most-parsimonious VDJ recombination scenarios were assigned using the TCRdist pipeline. In a later analysis, every TCR beta chain was defined by the combination of its CDR3 amino acid sequence and its V-gene family, and reads without a unique V-gene family were dropped. In a later analysis, 500 to 700 highly shared, low-generation-probability nucleotide sequences were removed to address suspected cross-contamination and a sequencing artifact. In a later analysis, a clonal expansion index was calculated for each public chain from normalized within-repertoire ranks of inferred template counts. In a later analysis, generation probabilities were computed with a VDJ recombination model fitted to out-of-frame rearrangements, and the resulting probabilities were checked against IGoR. Hypergeometric tests were used in a later analysis to score TCR-TCR, TCR-HLA and TCR-CMV co-occurrence, with a repertoire-size bias correction applied to the TCR pairs. In a later analysis, false discovery rates were estimated by permuting HLA or CMV assignments 20 times. In a later analysis, co-occurring TCRs were grouped using DBSCAN, and TCRdist sequence similarity was added for clustering within HLA-allele-positive subsets. Co-occurrence clustering excluded repertoires with fewer than 30,000 or more than 120,000 public chains, plus five with anomalous nucleotide sharing. This is the immuneACCESS table as TCRdb keeps it, with only in-frame sequences that have V and J called. A part of the clones is gone; compared with another copy, unresolved V genes explain less than half, and the rest is unexplained. That table gives V, J and clone size, and the DNA gave D and trimming. The sample data list about 180,000 clones, and roughly 80% of these were observed just once. The top ten clones comprise 4.5% to 5.5% of the sample.

Broader findings and caveats from the paper: The only immune exposure information available for the cohort was CMV serostatus. According to the authors, the approach could potentially be generalized to other disease states and immunological phenotypes. According to a later genetic analysis, donors in an Asian-associated ancestry cluster had fewer N-insertions in productive TCRs than the roughly 670-donor mean. About 17 rarely observed V segments, including chromosome 9 orphons, were excluded from the earlier analysis of about 600 of the donors because counts were too low. Broadly in line with IMGT annotations, most TCR beta V segments showed up in productive rearrangements about 87% or about 30% of the time in an earlier analysis of several hundred of the donors. This cohort had only TCR beta chains sequenced, and the lack of alpha or paired-chain data limited which features could be detected. Strong co-occurrence of HLA alleles, especially DR and DQ, made assigning TCR associations to individual alleles difficult. Roughly uniform sequencing depth across donors was assumed in presence/absence analyses, although this assumption may not hold. A group of highly shared sequence variants was considered likely to be a technical artifact of the sequencing pipeline. Linkage disequilibrium might explain the correlated functional status among segregating V segments, but an unknown experimental factor could not be excluded. A further reported finding was that TCR beta sequences accurately predicted the HLA-A and HLA-B alleles for most subjects in the first cohort. According to a later analysis, parvovirus B19, influenza, CMV and Epstein-Barr virus appeared linked to several top co-occurrence clusters. In vitro tests confirmed that a few of the cytomegalovirus-associated TCR beta chains recognize cytomegalovirus antigens. In a later analysis, the rate of TCR association differed among HLA loci, with DRB1 alleles having the most associated TCRs and HLA-C alleles having the fewest. Most CMV-associated TCR beta chains appeared to be HLA-restricted in a later analysis, and the HLA associations seemed to be driven largely by CMV exposure. HLA typing was unavailable for some donors at each locus, so association tests used only the typed subset. In a later genetic analysis, a missense DCLRE1C variant was associated with V-gene and J-gene trimming of TCR beta chains, and the association was replicated in an independent cohort. Across donors, most TCR sequences were observed very rarely, whereas some public TCRs were present in many individuals. The study listed 150 to 200 TCR beta chains as associated with cytomegalovirus. Because the 87-base-pair reads could not distinguish some IMGT-functional V segments, including TRBV6-2 and TRBV6-3, those segments were excluded. Cytomegalovirus status was reported to be diagnosed by the classifier with high specificity and sensitivity in both the original and validation cohorts. A later analysis found that HLA-associated TCR beta chains were more clonally expanded and had lower generation probabilities than equally common non-associated chains. In a later analysis, more than 15,000 TCR beta sequences were associated with specific HLA alleles at a false discovery rate of 0.05.

In regard to this clone: The clone's antigen remains unknown. Base qualities are not provided; no much larger clone lies one nucleotide away.

The specimen sequenced was PBMCs. The clonotype comes from a man aged 18 to 35 in good health and CMV-seronegative. The chain is encoded by TRBV6-5 joined to TRBJ1-1; a tentative D match to TRBD1 spans 6 bases. The CDR3 reads as follows: CASGDRMNTEAFF. The DNA is TGTGCCAGCGGAGACAGGATGAACACTGAAGCTTTCTTT.